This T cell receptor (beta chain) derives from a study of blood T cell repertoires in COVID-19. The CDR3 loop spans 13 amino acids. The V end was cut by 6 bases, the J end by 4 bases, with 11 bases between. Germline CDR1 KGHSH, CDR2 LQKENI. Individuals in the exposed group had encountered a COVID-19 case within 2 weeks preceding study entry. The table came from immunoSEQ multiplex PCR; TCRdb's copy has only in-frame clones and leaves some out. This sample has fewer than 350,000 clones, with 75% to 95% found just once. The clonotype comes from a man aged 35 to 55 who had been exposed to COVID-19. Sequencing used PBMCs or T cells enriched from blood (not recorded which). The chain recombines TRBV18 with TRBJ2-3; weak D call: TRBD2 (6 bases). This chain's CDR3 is CASSKGEADTQYF. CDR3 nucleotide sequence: TGTGCCAGCTCGAAAGGGGAGGCAGATACGCAGTATTTT.